Below, 7 T cell receptor beta chains from the same sample are listed, as sequenced in a study of blood T cell repertoires in COVID-19. The table came from immunoSEQ multiplex PCR; TCRdb's copy has only in-frame clones and leaves some out. The sample holds under 100,000 clones, around 87% seen once. Input material: peripheral blood. Receptors originate from a human donor in a cohort sampled during active COVID-19.

V gene TRBV28 combines with J gene TRBJ2-7, with a possible D match to TRBD2 (5 bases). Germline V gene data show CDR1 as MDHEN and CDR2 as SYDVKM. CDR3 length: 15 amino acids. The V gene lost 6 bases and the J gene lost 6 bases, with 21 bases spanning the gap. The CDR3 spells CASRFAGIGGGEQYF. In nucleotides, the CDR3 is TGTGCCAGCAGGTTTGCGGGTATAGGCGGCGGCGAGCAGTACTTC.

V and J are TRBV12-5 and TRBJ1-1; 10 positions match TRBD1. Germline CDR1 and CDR2: LGHNT and FRNRAP. The junction had 10 bases not matched to a gene; V was cut back by 6 bases and J by 3 bases. The CDR3 totals 16 residues. CDR3: CASGLDRGRVDTEAFF. CDR3 bases: TGTGCTAGTGGACTCGACAGGGGGCGAGTGGACACTGAAGCTTTCTTT.

The chain couples TRBV5-4 to TRBJ2-1, with 9 bases aligning to TRBD1. Germline CDR1 SGHNT, CDR2 YYREEE (reference sequence). The CDR3 consists of 14 residues. V lost 3 bases to trimming and J lost 7 bases; unmatched junction nucleotides: 5. In nucleotides, the CDR3 is TGTGCCAGCAGCTCGGGACAGGGCGGGAATGAGCAGTTCTTC. Translation gives CASSSGQGGNEQFF.

The chain carries TRBV6-5 and TRBJ2-1; 14 bases align to TRBD2. V was clipped by 5 bases and J by 6 bases; unmatched bases: 3. CDR1 and CDR2 from the germline V gene are MNHEY and SVGAGI. CDR3 length: 15 residues. DNA for the CDR3: TGTGCCAGCAGTAAGACTAGCGGGGGGGCCAATGAGCAGTTCTTC. Its translation: CASSKTSGGANEQFF.

The V gene is TRBV5-8, the J gene TRBJ1-2; TRBD1 might be the D (5 bases). Germline values: CDR1 SGHTS, CDR2 YDEGEE. Deletions cut 0 bases from V and 5 bases from J, with 14 bases between. The CDR3 contains 15 residues. CDR3 nucleotides: TGTGCCAGCAGCTTGGAGGACATAATAAGTTATGGCTACACCTTC. Translated: CASSLEDIISYGYTF.

This clone was detected only a few times. This chain uses TRBV9 with TRBJ1-6; D is unresolved. Trimming removed 0 bases from V and 9 bases from J, with 10 bases in between. This CDR3 contains 14 residues. Germline CDR1 is SGDLS and CDR2 is YYNGEE. CDR3 nucleotide sequence: TGTGCCAGCAGCGTAGCCACATCTGGTTCACCCCTCCACTTT. Amino acids: CASSVATSGSPLHF.

Written as DNA, the CDR3 is TGTGCCAGCAGCGTAGAGGAGACGGACACAGATACGCAGTATTTT. Protein: CASSVEETDTDTQYF. The V gene is TRBV9, the J gene TRBJ2-3, with unresolved D. Germline CDR1 reads SGDLS; CDR2 reads YYNGEE. Trimming took off 0 bases at V and 2 bases at J, with 10 bases between the two ends. The CDR3 is made up of 15 amino acids.